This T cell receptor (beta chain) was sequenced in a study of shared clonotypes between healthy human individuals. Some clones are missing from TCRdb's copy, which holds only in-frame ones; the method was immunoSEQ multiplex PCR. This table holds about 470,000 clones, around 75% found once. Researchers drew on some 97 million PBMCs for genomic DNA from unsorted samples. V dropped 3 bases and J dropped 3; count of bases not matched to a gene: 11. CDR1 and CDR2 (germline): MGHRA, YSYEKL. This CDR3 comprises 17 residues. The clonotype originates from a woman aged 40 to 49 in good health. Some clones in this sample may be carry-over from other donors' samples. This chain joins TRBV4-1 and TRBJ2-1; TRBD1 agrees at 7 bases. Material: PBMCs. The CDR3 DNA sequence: TGCGCCAGCAGCCACGGCCCGACAGGGTCGGGCTACAATGAGCAGTTCTTC. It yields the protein CASSHGPTGSGYNEQFF.